These T cell receptor beta chains were read from a single sample in a study of T-cell memory formation after mild COVID-19. TCRdb fed the 5' RACE reads into MiXCR, producing one record per CDR3 protein. The sample yields about 350,000 distinct CDR3 sequences, around 27% seen once. Specimen: PBMCs or a T cell subset sorted from them (not recorded which). The receptors come from an adult woman who had mild COVID-19 (a few samples of this study predate the infection). Cell type and time point are not known. CDR3s include the opening cysteine and the closing phenylalanine or tryptophan. The order of the fields is D gene, clone size, V gene, J gene, CDR3 protein, CDR3 DNA. A D gene is named only where the DNA matches it firmly. Some rows have no size entry. The others give once, few or many, or a class for an expanded clone.

-,few,TRBV4-2,TRBJ2-3,CASSQEREGVRTDTQYF,TGTGCCAGCAGCCAAGAGCGGGAAGGGGTGCGCACAGATACGCAGTATTTT
-,-,TRBV9,TRBJ2-1,CASSVWGAGNNEQFF,TGTGCCAGCAGCGTTTGGGGGGCAGGGAACAATGAGCAGTTCTTC
-,few,TRBV12-3/TRBV12-4,TRBJ2-2,CASTPRDANTGELFF,TGTGCCAGCACCCCCCGGGACGCGAACACCGGGGAGCTGTTTTTT
TRBD2,-,TRBV20-1,TRBJ2-7,CSAVRSGGVLYEQYF,TGCAGTGCTGTACGCAGCGGGGGGGTTCTCTACGAGCAGTACTTC
TRBD2,-,TRBV7-9,TRBJ2-1,CASSGFGGRGNNEQFF,TGTGCCAGCAGCGGGTTCGGGGGGAGAGGAAACAATGAGCAGTTCTTC
TRBD2,few,TRBV9,TRBJ2-3,CASSVAAGSGAHRSLRTDTQYF,TGTGCCAGCAGCGTAGCAGCCGGTAGCGGGGCACATCGAAGCCTACGCACAGATACGCAGTATTTT
-,-,TRBV12-3/TRBV12-4,TRBJ2-3,CASSFRPGRSMRDTQYF,TGTGCCAGCAGTTTCCGCCCCGGCCGCTCTATGAGAGATACGCAGTATTTT
-,many,TRBV3-1,TRBJ2-7,CASSPQGSEQYF,TGTGCCAGCAGTCCCCAGGGGAGCGAGCAGTACTTC
-,few,TRBV18,TRBJ2-1,CASSPVGEQFF,TGTGCCAGCTCACCCGTAGGTGAGCAGTTCTTC
-,-,TRBV19,TRBJ1-1,CATSGHFSNTEAFF,TGTGCCACTTCGGGACATTTCTCGAACACTGAAGCTTTCTTT
-,few,TRBV29-1,TRBJ1-1,CSSEGGLRSEAFF,TGCAGCTCTGAAGGGGGTTTACGGTCGGAAGCTTTCTTT
-,-,TRBV7-9,TRBJ2-7,CASSSTGSSYEQYF,TGTGCCAGCAGCTCCACAGGGAGCTCCTACGAGCAGTACTTC
-,few,TRBV12-3/TRBV12-4,TRBJ1-2,CASSFGAQDGYTF,TGTGCCAGCAGTTTCGGGGCGCAGGATGGCTACACCTTC
-,-,TRBV5-6,TRBJ1-1,CASSLSVTGSEAFF,TGTGCCAGCAGCTTGAGCGTTACCGGGAGTGAAGCTTTCTTT
TRBD2,-,TRBV9,TRBJ2-1,CASSVEGLAGVYEQFF,TGTGCCAGCAGCGTAGAGGGACTAGCGGGAGTATATGAGCAGTTCTTC
-,-,TRBV29-1,TRBJ1-1,CSVEDGTFEAFF,TGCAGCGTTGAAGACGGGACTTTTGAAGCTTTCTTT
-,-,TRBV20-1,TRBJ2-5,CSARATGETQYF,TGCAGTGCTAGAGCTACGGGAGAGACCCAGTACTTC
TRBD1,few,TRBV3-1,TRBJ2-1,CASSPSGRGPYNEQFF,TGTGCCAGCAGCCCCTCGGGCAGGGGGCCCTACAATGAGCAGTTCTTC
-,-,TRBV3-1,TRBJ1-5,CASSQSSQQPQHF,TGTGCCAGCAGCCAATCTTCTCAGCAGCCCCAGCATTTT
TRBD2,once,TRBV5-4,TRBJ2-5,CASSPGVAGSQYF,TGTGCCAGCAGCCCCGGGGTAGCGGGGTCCCAGTACTTC
TRBD2,few,TRBV7-3,TRBJ2-1,CASNPSGGYHEQFF,TGTGCCAGCAACCCATCGGGGGGGTACCATGAGCAGTTCTTC
TRBD1,few,TRBV4-1,TRBJ2-7,CASSQDSGRGSYEQYF,TGCGCCAGCAGCCAAGATTCAGGCAGGGGGTCCTACGAGCAGTACTTC
-,few,TRBV24-1,TRBJ2-6,CATSDPPGSGNAGANVLTF,TGTGCCACCAGTGACCCCCCAGGGTCGGGGAACGCTGGGGCCAACGTCCTGACTTTC
TRBD2,few,TRBV7-2,TRBJ2-3,CASSLRLLAGVSADTQYF,TGTGCCAGCAGCTTAAGGCTACTAGCGGGAGTATCCGCAGATACGCAGTATTTT
TRBD1,-,TRBV12-3/TRBV12-4,TRBJ2-1,CASRVGQGTYNEQFF,TGTGCCAGCAGGGTGGGACAGGGAACCTACAATGAGCAGTTCTTC
-,few,TRBV18,TRBJ1-1,CASSPRQDPVLAFF,TGTGCCAGCTCACCTCGACAGGACCCAGTTTTGGCTTTCTTT
-,-,TRBV7-9,TRBJ1-4,CASSDPLGGGEKLFF,TGTGCCAGCAGCGATCCTTTGGGCGGAGGGGAAAAACTGTTTTTT
-,once,TRBV25-1,TRBJ2-5,CASSEWLLGETQYF,TGTGCCAGCAGTGAATGGCTCCTTGGGGAGACCCAGTACTTC
-,few,TRBV7-2,TRBJ1-5,CASSPGATGFDNQPQHF,TGTGCCAGCAGCCCGGGGGCCACAGGGTTTGACAATCAGCCCCAGCATTTT
TRBD1,-,TRBV30,TRBJ1-4,CAWSNFKDRGYEKLFF,TGTGCCTGGAGTAATTTTAAGGACAGGGGGTATGAAAAACTGTTTTTT
TRBD2,-,TRBV18,TRBJ2-1,CASSPGAGGIVYNEQFF,TGTGCCAGCTCACCCGGAGCGGGAGGTATAGTCTACAATGAGCAGTTCTTC
TRBD1,once,TRBV12-3/TRBV12-4,TRBJ1-5,CASSQGGQPQHF,TGTGCCAGCAGTCAAGGGGGCCAACCCCAGCATTTT
-,-,TRBV19,TRBJ1-1,CASSIGPPRVTEAFF,TGTGCCAGTAGTATAGGACCCCCCAGGGTCACTGAAGCTTTCTTT
-,many,TRBV21-1,TRBJ2-5,CASSTPGTGTSETQYF,TGTGCCAGCAGCACCCCCGGGACAGGGACCTCTGAGACCCAGTACTTC
-,-,TRBV24-1,TRBJ2-5,CATSDSGVGETQYF,TGTGCCACCAGTGATTCAGGAGTTGGGGAGACCCAGTACTTC